This record looks at one TCR beta chain sequence and its context. No antigen is known for it. These data originate in a study of OX40 agonist ivuxolimab in advanced cancers. Points from the study as a whole: The CD4+ and CD8+ T cells in the blood had expanded clonally by week 6 at 0.1 to 3.0 mg/kg. Some of the nonresponding patients also showed low levels of normalized T-cell clonal expansion. Partly responding patients at 0.1-3.0 mg/kg showed some of the smallest clonal expansion.

This CDR3 is built from 15 residues. CDR1 and CDR2 (germline): SGDLS, YYNGEE. The trim removed 0 bases at V and 4 bases at J, leaving 3 bases unmatched. Repertoires were generated with immunoSEQ multiplex PCR, while TCRdb's copy carries only in-frame clones and drops some. The sample shows about 96,000 clones, about 84% of them seen only once. The gene calls are TRBV9 and TRBJ2-1, with 8 positions matching TRBD2. This clonotype was obtained from an adult with an advanced solid tumor such as melanoma, head and neck, liver or kidney cancer. The source material was CD4+ or CD8+ T cells sorted from blood, sampled in a trial of the OX40 agonist ivuxolimab. The CDR3 spells CASSVEGTSYNEQFF. CDR3 coding DNA: TGTGCCAGCAGCGTAGAGGGGACTAGTTACAATGAGCAGTTCTTC.